This TCR beta chain was sequenced in a study of beta chain features in type 1 diabetes. What was sequenced were expressed TCRB transcripts, since all of the isolated RNA had been reverse transcribed. Profiled with immunoSEQ multiplex PCR; TCRdb holds only in-frame clones, not every one. The profile shows about 410,000 clones, about 15% of them singletons. Regarding the study as a whole: Unsettled here was the matter of whether HLA type influences TCRB rearrangement. In type 1 diabetes patients, VDJ junctions had fewer insertions; deletions at these junctions were more frequent. Healthy donors had naive, central memory and Treg TCRB repertoires that appeared less similar than those seen among patients.

On this clone itself: Its matching antigen is unknown.

CDR3 length: 16 residues. The ends lost 1 base at V and 3 bases at J; junction bases unmatched: 7. From germline, CDR1 is SGHAT and CDR2 FQNNGV. The sequence came from a man aged 25 to 45 in good health. Specimen: naive CD4+ T cells from blood. J is TRBJ2-7 and V is TRBV11-2; 9 bases align to TRBD2. DNA for the CDR3: TGTGCCAGCAGCTTAGTAGCTAGCGGGGCCTTCTACGAGCAGTACTTC. Translation gives CASSLVASGAFYEQYF.